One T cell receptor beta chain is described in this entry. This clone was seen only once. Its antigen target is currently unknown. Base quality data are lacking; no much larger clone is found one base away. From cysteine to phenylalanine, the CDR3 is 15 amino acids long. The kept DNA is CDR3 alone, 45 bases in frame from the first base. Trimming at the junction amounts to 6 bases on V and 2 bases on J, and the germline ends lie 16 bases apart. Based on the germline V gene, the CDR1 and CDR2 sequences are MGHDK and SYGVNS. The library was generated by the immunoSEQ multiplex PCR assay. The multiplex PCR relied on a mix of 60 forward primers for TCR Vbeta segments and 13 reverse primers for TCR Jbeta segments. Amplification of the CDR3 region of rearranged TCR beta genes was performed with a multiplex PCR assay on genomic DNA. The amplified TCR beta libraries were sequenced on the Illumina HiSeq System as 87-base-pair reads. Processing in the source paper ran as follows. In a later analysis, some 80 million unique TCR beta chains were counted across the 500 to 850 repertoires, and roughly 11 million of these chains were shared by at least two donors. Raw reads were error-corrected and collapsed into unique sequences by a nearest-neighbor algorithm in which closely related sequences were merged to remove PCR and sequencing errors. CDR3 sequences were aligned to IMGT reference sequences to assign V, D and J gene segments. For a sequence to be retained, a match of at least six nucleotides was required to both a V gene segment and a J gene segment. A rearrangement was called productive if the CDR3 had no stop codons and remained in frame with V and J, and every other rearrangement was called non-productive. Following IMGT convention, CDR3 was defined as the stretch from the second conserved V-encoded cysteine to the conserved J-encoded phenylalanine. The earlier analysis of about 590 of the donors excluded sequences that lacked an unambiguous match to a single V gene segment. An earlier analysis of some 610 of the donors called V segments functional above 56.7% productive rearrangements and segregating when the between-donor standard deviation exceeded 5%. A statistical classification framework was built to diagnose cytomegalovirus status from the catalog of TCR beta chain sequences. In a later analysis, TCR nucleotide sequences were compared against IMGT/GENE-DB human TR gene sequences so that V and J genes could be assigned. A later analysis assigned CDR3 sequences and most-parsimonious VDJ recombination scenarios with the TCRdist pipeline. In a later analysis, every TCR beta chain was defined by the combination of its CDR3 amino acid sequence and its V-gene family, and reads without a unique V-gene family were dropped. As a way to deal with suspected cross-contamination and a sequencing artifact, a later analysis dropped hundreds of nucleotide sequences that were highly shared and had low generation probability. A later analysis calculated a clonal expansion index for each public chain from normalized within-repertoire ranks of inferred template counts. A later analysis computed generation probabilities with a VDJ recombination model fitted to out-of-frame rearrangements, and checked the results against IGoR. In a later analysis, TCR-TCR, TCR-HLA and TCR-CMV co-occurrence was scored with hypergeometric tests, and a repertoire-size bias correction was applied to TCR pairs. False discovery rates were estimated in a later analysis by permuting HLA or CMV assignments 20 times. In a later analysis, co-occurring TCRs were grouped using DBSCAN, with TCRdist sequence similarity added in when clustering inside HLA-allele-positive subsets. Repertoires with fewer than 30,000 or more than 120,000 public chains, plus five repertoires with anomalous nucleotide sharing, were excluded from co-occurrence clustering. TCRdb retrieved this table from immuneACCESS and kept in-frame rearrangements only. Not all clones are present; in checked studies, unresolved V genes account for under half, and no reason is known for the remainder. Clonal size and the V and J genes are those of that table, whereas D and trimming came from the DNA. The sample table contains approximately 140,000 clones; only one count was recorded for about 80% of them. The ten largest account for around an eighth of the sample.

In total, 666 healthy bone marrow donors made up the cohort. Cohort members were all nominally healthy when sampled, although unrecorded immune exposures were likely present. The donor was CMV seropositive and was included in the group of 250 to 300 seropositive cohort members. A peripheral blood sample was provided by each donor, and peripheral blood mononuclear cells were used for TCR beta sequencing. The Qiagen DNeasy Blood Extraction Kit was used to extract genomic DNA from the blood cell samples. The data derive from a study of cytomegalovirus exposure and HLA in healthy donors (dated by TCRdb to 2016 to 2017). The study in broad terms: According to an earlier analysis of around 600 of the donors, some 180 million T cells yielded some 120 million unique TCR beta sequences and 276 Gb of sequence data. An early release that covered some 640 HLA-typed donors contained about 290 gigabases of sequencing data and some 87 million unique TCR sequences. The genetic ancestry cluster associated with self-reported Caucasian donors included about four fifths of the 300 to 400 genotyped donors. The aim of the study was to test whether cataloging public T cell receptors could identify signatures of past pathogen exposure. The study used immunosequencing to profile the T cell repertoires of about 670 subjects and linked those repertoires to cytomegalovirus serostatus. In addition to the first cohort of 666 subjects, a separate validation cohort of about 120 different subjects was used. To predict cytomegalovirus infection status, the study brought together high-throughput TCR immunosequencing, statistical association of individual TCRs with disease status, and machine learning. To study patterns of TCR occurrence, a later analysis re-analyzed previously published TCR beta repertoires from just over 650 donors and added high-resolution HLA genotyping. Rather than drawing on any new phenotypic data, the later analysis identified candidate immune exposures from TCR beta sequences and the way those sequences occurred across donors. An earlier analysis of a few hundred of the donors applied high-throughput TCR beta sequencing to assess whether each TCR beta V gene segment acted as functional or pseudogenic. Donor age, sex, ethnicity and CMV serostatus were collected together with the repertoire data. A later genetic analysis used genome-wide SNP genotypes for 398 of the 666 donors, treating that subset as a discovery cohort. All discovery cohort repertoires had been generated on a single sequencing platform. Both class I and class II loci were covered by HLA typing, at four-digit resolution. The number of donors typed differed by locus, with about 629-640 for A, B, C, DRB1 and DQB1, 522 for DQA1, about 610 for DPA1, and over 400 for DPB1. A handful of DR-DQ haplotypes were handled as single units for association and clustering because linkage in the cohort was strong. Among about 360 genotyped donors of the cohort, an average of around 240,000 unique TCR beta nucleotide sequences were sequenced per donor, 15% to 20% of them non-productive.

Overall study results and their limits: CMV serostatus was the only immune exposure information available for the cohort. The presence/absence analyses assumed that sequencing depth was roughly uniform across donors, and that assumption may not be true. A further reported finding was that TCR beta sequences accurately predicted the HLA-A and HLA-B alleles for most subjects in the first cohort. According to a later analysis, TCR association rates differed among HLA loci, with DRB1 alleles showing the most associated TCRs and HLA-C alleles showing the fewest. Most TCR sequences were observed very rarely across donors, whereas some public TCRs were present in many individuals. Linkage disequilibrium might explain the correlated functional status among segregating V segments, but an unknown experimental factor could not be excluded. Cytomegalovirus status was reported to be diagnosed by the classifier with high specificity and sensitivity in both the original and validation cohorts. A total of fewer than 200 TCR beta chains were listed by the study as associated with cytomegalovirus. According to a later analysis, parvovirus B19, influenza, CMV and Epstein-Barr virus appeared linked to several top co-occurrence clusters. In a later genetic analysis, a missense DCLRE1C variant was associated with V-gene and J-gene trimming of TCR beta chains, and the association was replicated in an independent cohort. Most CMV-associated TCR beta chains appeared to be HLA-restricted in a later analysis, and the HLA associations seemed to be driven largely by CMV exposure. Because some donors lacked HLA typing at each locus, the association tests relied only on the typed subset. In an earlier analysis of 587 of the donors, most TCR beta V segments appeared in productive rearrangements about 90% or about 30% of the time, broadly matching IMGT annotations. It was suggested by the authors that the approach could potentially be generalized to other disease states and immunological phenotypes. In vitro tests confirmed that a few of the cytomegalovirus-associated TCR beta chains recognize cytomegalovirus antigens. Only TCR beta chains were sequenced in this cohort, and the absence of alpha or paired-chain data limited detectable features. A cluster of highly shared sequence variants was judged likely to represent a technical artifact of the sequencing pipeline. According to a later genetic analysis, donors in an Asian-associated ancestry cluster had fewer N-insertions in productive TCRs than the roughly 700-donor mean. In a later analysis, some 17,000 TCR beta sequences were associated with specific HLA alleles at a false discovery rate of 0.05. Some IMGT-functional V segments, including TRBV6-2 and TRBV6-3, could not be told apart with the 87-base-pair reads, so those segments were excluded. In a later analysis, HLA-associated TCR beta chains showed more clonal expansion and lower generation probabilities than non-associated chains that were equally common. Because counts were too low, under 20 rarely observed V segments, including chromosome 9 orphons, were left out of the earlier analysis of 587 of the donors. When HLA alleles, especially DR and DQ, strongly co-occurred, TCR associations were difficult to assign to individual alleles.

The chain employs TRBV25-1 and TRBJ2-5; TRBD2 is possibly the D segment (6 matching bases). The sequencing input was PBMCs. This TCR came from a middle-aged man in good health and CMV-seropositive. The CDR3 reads CASSPGKGTQETQYF. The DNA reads TGTGCCAGCAGCCCGGGAAAAGGGACTCAAGAGACCCAGTACTTC.